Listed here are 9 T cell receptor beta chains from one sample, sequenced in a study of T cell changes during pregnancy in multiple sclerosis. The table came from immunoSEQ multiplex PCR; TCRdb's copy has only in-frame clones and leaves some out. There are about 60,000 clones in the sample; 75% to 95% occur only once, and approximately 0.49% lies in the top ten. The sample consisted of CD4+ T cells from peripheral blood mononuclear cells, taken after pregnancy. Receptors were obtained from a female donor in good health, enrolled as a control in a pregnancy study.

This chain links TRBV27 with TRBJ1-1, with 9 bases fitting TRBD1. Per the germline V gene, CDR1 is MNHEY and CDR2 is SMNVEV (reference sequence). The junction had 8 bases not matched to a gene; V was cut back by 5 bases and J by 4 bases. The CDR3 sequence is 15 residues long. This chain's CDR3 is CASSPRTGVSTEAFF. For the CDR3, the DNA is TGTGCCAGCAGTCCTCGGACAGGGGTGTCCACTGAAGCTTTCTTT.

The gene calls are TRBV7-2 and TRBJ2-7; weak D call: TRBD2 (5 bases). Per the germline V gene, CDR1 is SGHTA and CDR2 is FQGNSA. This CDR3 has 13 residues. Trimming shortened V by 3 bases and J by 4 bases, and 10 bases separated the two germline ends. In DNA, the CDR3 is TGTGCCAGCAGCTTTGGACTTCCATACGAGCAGTACTTC. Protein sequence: CASSFGLPYEQYF.

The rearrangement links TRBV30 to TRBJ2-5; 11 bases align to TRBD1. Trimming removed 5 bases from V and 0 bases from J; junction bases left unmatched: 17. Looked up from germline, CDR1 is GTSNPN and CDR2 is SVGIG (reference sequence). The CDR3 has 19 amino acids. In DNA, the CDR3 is TGTGCCTGGGGTCTAGGACAGGGGGCCATGTATGCGTACCAAGAGACCCAGTACTTC. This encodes CAWGLGQGAMYAYQETQYF.

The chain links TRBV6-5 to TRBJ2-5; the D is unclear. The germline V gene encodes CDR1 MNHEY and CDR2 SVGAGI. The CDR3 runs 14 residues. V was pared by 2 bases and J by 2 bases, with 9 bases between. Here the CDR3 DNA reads TGTGCCAGCAGTTACGTCCAGGCACAAGAGACCCAGTACTTC. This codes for CASSYVQAQETQYF.

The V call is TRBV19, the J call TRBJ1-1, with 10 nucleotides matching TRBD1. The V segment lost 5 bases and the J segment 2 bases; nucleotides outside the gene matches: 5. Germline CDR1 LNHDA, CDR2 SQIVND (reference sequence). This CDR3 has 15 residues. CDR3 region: CASSVRDRGNTEAFF. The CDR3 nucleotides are TGTGCCAGTAGTGTCCGGGACAGGGGTAACACTGAAGCTTTCTTT.

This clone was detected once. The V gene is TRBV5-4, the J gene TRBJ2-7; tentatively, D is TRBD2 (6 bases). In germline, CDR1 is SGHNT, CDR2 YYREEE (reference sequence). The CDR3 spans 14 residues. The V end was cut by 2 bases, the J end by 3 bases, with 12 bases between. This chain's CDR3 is CASSLLGGLYEQYF. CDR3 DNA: TGTGCCAGCAGCTTATTAGGAGGGCTCTACGAGCAGTACTTC.

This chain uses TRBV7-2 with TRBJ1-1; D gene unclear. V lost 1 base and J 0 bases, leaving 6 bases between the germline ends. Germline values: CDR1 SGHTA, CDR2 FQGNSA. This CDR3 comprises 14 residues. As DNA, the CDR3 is TGTGCCAGCAGCTTAGGCGGGGTGAACACTGAAGCTTTCTTT. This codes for CASSLGGVNTEAFF.

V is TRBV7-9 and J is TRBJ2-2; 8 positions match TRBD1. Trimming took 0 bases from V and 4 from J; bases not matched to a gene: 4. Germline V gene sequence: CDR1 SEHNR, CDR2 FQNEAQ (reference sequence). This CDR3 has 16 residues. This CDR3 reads CASSLARGQGTGELFF. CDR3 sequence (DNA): TGTGCCAGCAGCTTAGCCCGAGGACAGGGCACCGGGGAGCTGTTTTTT.

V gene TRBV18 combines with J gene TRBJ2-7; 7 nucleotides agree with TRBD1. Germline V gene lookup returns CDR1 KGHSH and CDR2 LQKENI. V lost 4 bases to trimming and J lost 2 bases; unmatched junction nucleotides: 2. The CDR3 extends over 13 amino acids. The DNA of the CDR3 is TGTGCCAGCTCACGTGGGACAGCCTACGAGCAGTACTTC. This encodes CASSRGTAYEQYF.